This note documents a single T cell receptor (beta chain) sequence. The antigen is unknown. The CDR3 runs to 14 residues. V shed 3 bases and J 4 bases; nucleotides not matched to a gene: 4. Germline CDR1 is LGHNA and CDR2 is YSLEER. This record belongs to a study of cytomegalovirus exposure and HLA in healthy donors. Findings and caveats of the study: The authors listed 150 to 200 TCR beta chains as cytomegalovirus-associated. The tendency of first-cohort TCR clusters to co-occur in the 90 to 150 validation repertoires was the finding of a later analysis.

The protocol was immunoSEQ multiplex PCR, while the TCRdb copy is restricted to in-frame clones and leaves out a portion. This sample has about 160,000 clones, with 75% to 90% found just once. The sample was PBMCs. The origin of this receptor is a young woman in good health and CMV-seronegative. The chain is built from TRBV4-3 and TRBJ2-3; 7 nucleotides align to TRBD2. CDR3 nucleotides: TGCGCCAGCAGCCAGGGAGGGCGGGCAGATACGCAGTATTTT. Translating gives CASSQGGRADTQYF.